These 6 T cell receptor beta chains came from one sample sequenced in a study of blood T cell repertoires in COVID-19. The repertoire was sequenced with immunoSEQ multiplex PCR; TCRdb's copy has only in-frame clones and lacks some. This table holds about 200,000 clones, about 82% found once. The sample consisted of peripheral blood. The source of these receptors is a woman in her 70s with COVID-19, enrolled during active disease.

The chain combines TRBV7-2 with TRBJ1-5, with TRBD1 identical over 9 bases. Germline trimming cut 1 base from V and 7 bases from J; bases unmatched to any gene: 2. This CDR3 is 14 amino acids long. The germline V gene has CDR1 SGHTA and CDR2 FQGNSA. This CDR3 reads CASSLDRGPQPQHF. The CDR3 DNA reads as TGTGCCAGCAGCTTAGACAGGGGGCCGCAGCCCCAGCATTTT.

The gene calls are TRBV2 and TRBJ1-2; D is possibly TRBD1 (5 bases). From germline, CDR1 is SNHLY and CDR2 FYNNEI. The CDR3 is 14 amino acids. V was trimmed by 7 bases and J by 0 bases, leaving 12 bases between them. The CDR3 is CASNAPGSNYGYTF. CDR3 bases: TGTGCCAGCAACGCTCCAGGGTCTAACTATGGCTACACCTTC.

This clone was seen just once. This chain uses TRBV5-4 with TRBJ1-2, with TRBD1 matching over 8 bases. CDR1 is SGHNT and CDR2 is YYREEE in the germline V gene (reference sequence). This CDR3 spans 13 amino acids. V shed 4 bases, J shed 7 bases, and the junction held 6 bases outside the gene matches. The CDR3 DNA is TGTGCCAGCAGCCTCCAGGGGGCTCGTGGCTACACCTTC. It codes for CASSLQGARGYTF.

The chain combines TRBV30 with TRBJ1-5, with D maybe TRBD1 (6 bases). The V and J ends lost 3 bases and 2 bases respectively, with 11 bases between them. Germline V CDR1 and CDR2: GTSNPN, SVGIG (reference sequence). The CDR3 extends over 14 amino acids. CDR3 DNA: TGTGCCTGGAGAGGGCCAGGGGGCAATCAGCCCCAGCATTTT. The encoded protein is CAWRGPGGNQPQHF.

V gene TRBV6-5 combines with J gene TRBJ1-3; TRBD1 is a possible D gene (5 bases). There are 15 residues in the CDR3. Germline CDR1 MNHEY, CDR2 SVGAGI. The ends were cut back, 8 bases at V and 0 bases at J, with 14 bases in the middle. The chain's CDR3 is CASRNGGYSGNTIYF. The CDR3 DNA is TGTGCCAGCCGAAACGGGGGATACTCTGGAAACACCATATATTTT.

This chain uses TRBV7-3 with TRBJ2-7; D not certain. Germline CDR1 reads SGHTA; CDR2 reads FQGTGA. The CDR3 sequence is 13 residues long. V lost 5 bases to trimming and J lost 0 bases, with 8 bases between them. The CDR3 DNA sequence: TGTGCCAGCAGCCCCGACACCTCCTACGAGCAGTACTTC. Amino acid sequence: CASSPDTSYEQYF.